Shown below are 19 T cell receptor beta chains from a single sample sequenced in a study of control samples from healthy donors and cancer patients. Produced via immunoSEQ multiplex PCR; TCRdb's table is partial and in-frame only. The table has about 89,000 clones, over 65% seen once. The specimen was blood. These receptors were taken from a woman aged 40-49 years in good health.

The chain combines TRBV6-4 with TRBJ2-1; 10 positions match TRBD2. Germline CDR1 reads MRHNA; CDR2 reads SNTAGT. The CDR3 sequence is 15 residues long. The ends lost 4 bases at V and 4 bases at J; junction bases unmatched: 4. CDR3 in DNA: TGTGCCAGCAGTGTTTCTAGCGGGGGTTACAATGAGCAGTTCTTC. Protein product: CASSVSSGGYNEQFF.

The rearrangement uses TRBV25-1 and TRBJ1-6; D remains unclear. The germline V gene encodes CDR1 MGHDK and CDR2 SYGVNS. The CDR3 is made up of 15 amino acids. V was shortened by 1 base and J by 4 bases, with 8 bases between the two germline ends. Here the CDR3 reads CASSESRAYNSPLHF. CDR3 in DNA: TGTGCCAGCAGTGAATCGCGGGCTTATAATTCACCCCTCCACTTT. The full variable domain, rest sourced from reference TRBV25-1 and TRBJ1-6, is EADIYQTPRYLVIGTGKKITLECSQTMGHDKMYWYQQDPGMELHLIHYSYGVNSTEKGDLSSESTVSRIRTEHFPLTLESARPSHTSQYLCASSESRAYNSPLHFGNGTRLTVT.

This rearrangement joins TRBV5-4 to TRBJ1-1, with D tentatively TRBD1 (6 bases). This CDR3 region has 13 residues. CDR1 and CDR2 (germline): SGHNT, YYREEE (reference sequence). Between the trimmed V and J ends, which lost 6 bases and 8 bases, there was a span of 17 bases. This chain's CDR3 is CASTTRVRGEAFF. The CDR3 DNA is TGTGCCAGCACCACGAGGGTCAGGGGCGAAGCTTTCTTT.

V is TRBV4-3 and J is TRBJ2-3; no reliable D call. Trimming cost V 3 bases and J 9 bases, with 16 bases left between them. CDR1 is LGHNA and CDR2 is YSLEER in the germline V gene. The CDR3 consists of 14 residues. The CDR3 DNA reads as TGCGCCAGCAGCCACGATTTTGCTAGTGACACGCAGTATTTT. Translated: CASSHDFASDTQYF.

The rearrangement uses TRBV5-6 and TRBJ2-7, with D perhaps TRBD1 (6 bases). With 0 bases removed from V and 5 bases from J, the gap between germline ends came to 12 bases. The CDR3 is 14 residues long. Germline assignment: CDR1 SGHDT and CDR2 YYEEEE. The CDR3 here is CASSLGGAGDEQYF. For the CDR3, the DNA is TGTGCCAGCAGCTTGGGGGGTGCAGGGGACGAGCAGTACTTC. The full variable domain, completed using reference TRBV5-6 and TRBJ2-7, is DAGVTQSPTHLIKTRGQQVTLRCSPKSGHDTVSWYQQALGQGPQFIFQYYEEEERQRGNFPDRFSGHQFPNYSSELNVNALLLGDSALYLCASSLGGAGDEQYFGPGTRLTVT.

The V call is TRBV7-3, the J call TRBJ2-5; D remains ambiguous. V was pared by 5 bases and J by 2 bases, with 12 bases between. This CDR3 region has 14 residues. Germline V lookup: CDR1 SGHTA, CDR2 FQGTGA. CDR3 sequence: CASSPLGAQETQYF. As DNA, the CDR3 is TGTGCCAGCAGCCCTCTTGGAGCTCAAGAGACCCAGTACTTC.

This chain joins TRBV4-1 and TRBJ1-1, with D uncertain. The germline V gene encodes CDR1 MGHRA and CDR2 YSYEKL. The CDR3 consists of 15 residues. Deletions cut 0 bases from V and 0 bases from J, with 8 bases between. The DNA of the CDR3 is TGCGCCAGCAGCCAAGAACGGACCCTGAACACTGAAGCTTTCTTT. It encodes CASSQERTLNTEAFF.

The J gene is TRBJ1-1, the V gene TRBV7-2; no reliable D call. This CDR3 has 13 residues. Germline lookup yields CDR1 SGHTA and CDR2 FQGNSA. V gave up 2 bases and J gave up 5 bases, with 9 bases separating them. The CDR3 DNA is TGTGCCAGCAGCTTACAGCGGGAGACTGAAGCTTTCTTT. This translates into CASSLQRETEAFF.

The chain recombines TRBV5-4 with TRBJ2-3; no reliable D call. Germline loops: CDR1 SGHNT, CDR2 YYREEE (reference sequence). V dropped 0 bases and J dropped 2 bases, with 10 bases sitting between them. CDR3 size: 15 residues. The CDR3 DNA follows: TGTGCCAGCAGCTTGGACTCCTCCTCCACAGATACGCAGTATTTT. Translation: CASSLDSSSTDTQYF.

The chain recombines TRBV27 with TRBJ1-1; maybe TRBD1 (5 bases). Germline V gene data show CDR1 as MNHEY and CDR2 as SMNVEV (reference sequence). There are 16 residues in the CDR3. Trimming shortened V by 2 bases and J by 0 bases, and 13 bases separated the two germline ends. The CDR3: CASSLRAGRMNTEAFF. CDR3 DNA: TGTGCCAGCAGTTTAAGAGCAGGGCGGATGAACACTGAAGCTTTCTTT.

The V call is TRBV3-1 (or the pseudogene TRBV3-2), the J call TRBJ2-1; TRBD2 matches 14 bases. Trimming cost V 2 bases and J 9 bases; bases outside gene matches: 9. From germline, CDR1 is LGHDT and CDR2 YNNKEL (reference sequence). This CDR3 has 17 residues. The CDR3: CASSQSPWGLAGVEQFF. DNA of the CDR3: TGTGCCAGCAGCCAATCTCCGTGGGGACTAGCGGGGGTTGAGCAGTTCTTC.

CDR3 amino acids: CASSSRDSLRYEQYF. The CDR3 coding sequence is TGTGCCAGCAGCTCCCGGGACAGTCTAAGGTACGAGCAGTACTTC. This sequence joins TRBV5-6 and TRBJ2-7; 7 bases fit TRBD1. J lost 4 bases, V lost 3 bases, and 10 bases had no gene match. Germline V gives CDR1 SGHDT, CDR2 YYEEEE. This CDR3 contains 15 residues.

The chain is built from TRBV5-8 and TRBJ1-2, with a tentative D call TRBD1 (5 bases). The CDR3 is made up of 13 amino acids. Germline V gene sequence: CDR1 SGHTS, CDR2 YDEGEE. V lost 6 bases and J lost 8, with 17 bases in between. CDR3 nucleotide sequence: TGTGCCAGCACCACCTCAGGGAATCAAGGCTACACCTTC. Translated, it gives CASTTSGNQGYTF.

The chain employs TRBV15 and TRBJ1-1; D is unclear. Trimming removed 0 bases from V and 10 bases from J, with 15 bases in between. Germline V CDR1 and CDR2: LNHNV, YYDKDF (reference sequence). This CDR3 is 14 amino acids long. The CDR3 loop reads CATSRDRGPPGAFF. The CDR3 DNA is TGTGCCACCAGCAGAGATCGCGGTCCCCCGGGAGCTTTCTTT.

The CDR3 reads CASSKWRGATNQPQHF. The CDR3 nucleotides read TGTGCCAGCAGCAAATGGAGGGGGGCGACAAATCAGCCCCAGCATTTT. V and J are TRBV21-1 and TRBJ1-5. TRBV21-1 counts as a pseudogene. There are 16 residues in the CDR3.

Notes on this clone: The identical CDR3 is also encoded by other nucleotide sequences in the sample. J is TRBJ2-3 and V is TRBV6-2 or TRBV6-3; no clear D gene. Per germline, CDR1 MNHEY and CDR2 SVGEGT. V dropped 0 bases and J dropped 5 bases, with 6 bases sitting between them. CDR3 length: 13 residues. This chain's CDR3 is CASSYSGLDTQYF. In nucleotides, the CDR3 is TGTGCCAGCAGTTACTCGGGTCTAGATACGCAGTATTTT.

This chain uses TRBV10-2 with TRBJ1-1; no clear D gene. The V end lost 4 bases, the J end lost 4 bases, and 22 bases lay between the germline ends. CDR3 length equals 17 residues. The germline V gene encodes CDR1 WSHSY and CDR2 SAAADI. The CDR3 nucleotides read TGCGCCAGCAGTGGTTTCAGTTTTCGGGCGGGAGGCACTGAAGCTTTCTTT. Protein sequence: CASSGFSFRAGGTEAFF.

This chain uses TRBV6-6 with TRBJ2-1, with D perhaps matching TRBD1 (6 bases). The CDR3 sequence is 13 residues long. V gave up 5 bases and J gave up 6 bases, with 11 bases separating them. The germline CDR1 and CDR2 sequences are MNHNY and SVGAGI (reference sequence). In nucleotides, the CDR3 is TGTGCCAGCAGTGCAACAGGGAGCAATGAGCAGTTCTTC. It translates to CASSATGSNEQFF.

This rearrangement joins TRBV7-2 to TRBJ2-3; D unclear. V was pared by 1 base and J by 2 bases, with 4 bases between. The CDR3 extends over 13 amino acids. CDR1 SGHTA and CDR2 FQGNSA come from the germline V gene. Here the CDR3 reads CASSLETTDTQYF. The DNA for the CDR3 is TGTGCCAGCAGCTTAGAGACCACAGATACGCAGTATTTT.